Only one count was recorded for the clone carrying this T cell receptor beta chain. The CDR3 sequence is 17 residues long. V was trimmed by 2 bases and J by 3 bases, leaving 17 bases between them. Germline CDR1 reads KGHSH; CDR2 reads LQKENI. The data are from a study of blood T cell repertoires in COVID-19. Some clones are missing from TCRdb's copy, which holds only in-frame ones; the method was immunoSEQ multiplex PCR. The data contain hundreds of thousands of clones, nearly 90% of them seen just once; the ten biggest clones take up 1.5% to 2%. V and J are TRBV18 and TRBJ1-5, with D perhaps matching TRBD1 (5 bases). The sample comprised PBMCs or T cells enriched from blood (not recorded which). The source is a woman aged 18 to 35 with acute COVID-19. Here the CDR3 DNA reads TGTGCCAGCTCACCAGGTTGGAGGGGACCATTCAATCAGCCCCAGCATTTT. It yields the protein CASSPGWRGPFNQPQHF.